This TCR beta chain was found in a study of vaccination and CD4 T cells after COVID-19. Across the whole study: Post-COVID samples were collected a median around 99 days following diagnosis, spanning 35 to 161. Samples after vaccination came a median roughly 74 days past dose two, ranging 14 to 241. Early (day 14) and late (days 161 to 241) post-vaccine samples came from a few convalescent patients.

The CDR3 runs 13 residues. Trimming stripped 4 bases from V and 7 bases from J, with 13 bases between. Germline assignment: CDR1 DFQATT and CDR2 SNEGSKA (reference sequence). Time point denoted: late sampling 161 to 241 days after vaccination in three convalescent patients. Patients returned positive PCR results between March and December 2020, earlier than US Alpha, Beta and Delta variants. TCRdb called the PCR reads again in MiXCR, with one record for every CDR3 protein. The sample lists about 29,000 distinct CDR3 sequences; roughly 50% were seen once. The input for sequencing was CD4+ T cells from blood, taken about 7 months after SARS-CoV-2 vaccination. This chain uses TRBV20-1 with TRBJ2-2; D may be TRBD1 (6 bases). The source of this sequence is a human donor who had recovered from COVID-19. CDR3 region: CSAKSYRDGELFF. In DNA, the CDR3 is TGCAGTGCTAAAAGTTACAGGGACGGGGAGCTGTTTTTT.